The 25 T cell receptor beta chains reported below all come from one sample, sequenced in a study of blood T cell repertoires in COVID-19. The method was immunoSEQ multiplex PCR; TCRdb's version includes in-frame clones alone and lacks a portion of them. The sample holds 230,000 or so clones, around 83% seen once. The sample comprised PBMCs or T cells enriched from blood (not recorded which). Source of these receptors: a woman aged 45-65 years who had been exposed to COVID-19.

The chain recombines TRBV10-1 with TRBJ2-7; D remains unclear. Between the trimmed V and J ends, which lost 3 bases and 3 bases, there was a span of 12 bases. The CDR3 length is 14 residues. Germline V gene lookup returns CDR1 WNHNN and CDR2 SYGVQD (reference sequence). CDR3 sequence: CASSDAGVIYEQYF. In DNA, the CDR3 is TGCGCCAGCAGTGACGCTGGAGTGATCTACGAGCAGTACTTC.

The chain joins TRBV19 to TRBJ1-1; D gene unclear. V was clipped by 6 bases and J by 1 base, with 9 bases between them. The CDR3 contains 13 residues. CDR1 LNHDA and CDR2 SQIVND come from the germline V gene (reference sequence). CDR3 sequence: CASRRPGNTEAFF. CDR3 nucleotides: TGTGCCAGTAGACGCCCAGGGAACACTGAAGCTTTCTTT.

V and J are TRBV7-2 and TRBJ2-7; 7 nucleotides line up with TRBD2. The CDR3 has 18 residues. The V segment lost 1 base and the J segment 5 bases; nucleotides outside the gene matches: 17. Germline V CDR1 and CDR2: SGHTA, FQGNSA. The CDR3 spells CASSLGEAGRRLRNEQYF. The DNA for the CDR3 is TGTGCCAGCAGCTTAGGGGAAGCGGGGCGCCGACTAAGGAACGAGCAGTACTTC.

This clone showed up just once. This chain joins TRBV5-8 and TRBJ1-6; D is perhaps TRBD1 (6 bases). Germline CDR1 reads SGHTS; CDR2 reads YDEGEE. There are 14 residues in the CDR3. V shed 3 bases and J shed 4 bases, with 8 bases lying between them. The CDR3 region has the DNA TGTGCCAGCAGCTACAGGGCTTATAATTCACCCCTCCACTTT. Translation: CASSYRAYNSPLHF. The full variable domain, rest sourced from reference TRBV5-8 and TRBJ1-6, is EAGVTQSPTHLIKTRGQQATLRCSPISGHTSVYWYQQALGLGLQFLLWYDEGEERNRGNFPPRFSGRQFPNYSSELNVNALELEDSALYLCASSYRAYNSPLHFGNGTRLTVT.

The rearrangement joins TRBV25-1 to TRBJ1-1; D is ambiguous. Germline V gives CDR1 MGHDK, CDR2 SYGVNS. The CDR3 totals 11 residues. The V end lost 6 bases, the J end lost 5 bases, and 7 bases lay between the germline ends. CDR3 loop: CASRRGTEAFF. CDR3 bases: TGTGCCAGCAGGCGAGGGACTGAAGCTTTCTTT.

The V gene is TRBV5-4, the J gene TRBJ2-2; TRBD1 is a possible D gene (5 bases). This CDR3 is built from 13 residues. Trimming left V 7 bases short and J 7 bases short, with 14 bases between. Per the germline V gene, CDR1 is SGHNT and CDR2 is YYREEE (reference sequence). For the CDR3, the DNA is TGTGCCAGCTCCCAGGGTTCGGACGGGGAGCTGTTTTTT. Translated: CASSQGSDGELFF.

The rearrangement joins TRBV2 to TRBJ2-3; 13 nucleotides agree with TRBD2. Losses at the gene ends were 4 bases for V and 0 bases for J; bases not matched to a gene: 10. Germline-derived CDR1 and CDR2 are SNHLY and FYNNEI. This CDR3 has 19 residues. CDR3 DNA sequence: TGTGCCAGCAGTGCAAGGACTAGCGGGGGAAGAATTAGCACAGATACGCAGTATTTT. Protein: CASSARTSGGRISTDTQYF.

The chain links TRBV28 to TRBJ1-5, with a weak D call TRBD1 (5 bases). Germline V gives CDR1 MDHEN, CDR2 SYDVKM. Between the trimmed V and J ends, which lost 5 bases and 7 bases, there was a span of 9 bases. The CDR3 extends over 12 amino acids. The chain's CDR3 is CASSRQTQPQHF. The CDR3 bases are TGTGCCAGCAGTCGACAGACGCAGCCCCAGCATTTT.

For the CDR3, the DNA is TGCAGTGCTATGGGCAGCATTGAGCAGTATTTT. Its protein is CSAMGSIEQYF. The genes are TRBV20-1 and TRBJ2-3; D gene ambiguous. V was pared by 4 bases and J by 11 bases, with 13 bases between. The CDR3 extends over 11 amino acids. The germline V gene encodes CDR1 DFQATT and CDR2 SNEGSKA (reference sequence).

V usage is TRBV5-1 and J usage is TRBJ1-2; D might be TRBD1 (5 bases). The CDR3 loop spans 13 amino acids. Germline CDR1 and CDR2: SGHRS and YFSETQ. V was clipped by 2 bases and J by 5 bases, with 10 bases between them. This CDR3 is CASSLGRDYGYTF. In DNA, the CDR3 is TGCGCCAGCAGCTTAGGCAGGGATTATGGCTACACCTTC. The whole variable domain, remainder taken from reference TRBV5-1 and TRBJ1-2, is KAGVTQTPRYLIKTRGQQVTLSCSPISGHRSVSWYQQTPGQGLQFLFEYFSETQRNKGNFPGRFSGRQFSNSRSEMNVSTLELGDSALYLCASSLGRDYGYTFGSGTRLTVV.

The V call is TRBV20-1, the J call TRBJ1-1; 9 bases are a match to TRBD1. The CDR3 extends over 14 amino acids. CDR1 and CDR2 from the germline V gene are DFQATT and SNEGSKA (reference sequence). V gave up 3 bases and J gave up 5 bases; unmatched junction bases: 7. Written as DNA, the CDR3 is TGCAGTGCTAGTCCCGGACAGGGGCAGACTGAAGCTTTCTTT. This encodes CSASPGQGQTEAFF.

The chain links TRBV6-5 to TRBJ2-3; D is possibly TRBD1 (5 bases). With 10 bases removed from V and 5 bases from J, the gap between germline ends came to 19 bases. The CDR3 runs 14 residues. CDR1 is MNHEY, CDR2 SVGAGI, per germline. DNA for the CDR3: TGTGCCACAAGACACTCGGGCCAGGGAGATACGCAGTATTTT. Protein product: CATRHSGQGDTQYF.

The rearrangement uses TRBV7-2 and TRBJ1-5; D is ambiguous. The CDR3 has 13 residues. Germline V gene lookup returns CDR1 SGHTA and CDR2 FQGNSA. Trimming left V 4 bases short and J 3 bases short, with 7 bases between. The CDR3 reads CASSSSSNQPQHF. DNA for the CDR3: TGTGCCAGCAGCTCCAGTTCCAATCAGCCCCAGCATTTT.

The chain recombines TRBV4-1 with TRBJ1-1, with TRBD1 matching over 7 bases. The germline CDR1 and CDR2 sequences are MGHRA and YSYEKL. Losses at the gene ends were 4 bases for V and 4 bases for J; bases not matched to a gene: 6. The length of the CDR3 is 14 residues. Here the CDR3 reads CASSRPGTVTEAFF. CDR3 nucleotide sequence: TGCGCCAGCAGCCGACCCGGGACAGTCACTGAAGCTTTCTTT.

The V call is TRBV5-1, the J call TRBJ2-7; weak D call: TRBD2 (5 bases). The CDR3 consists of 12 residues. Trimming pared 4 bases from V and 4 bases from J, leaving 9 bases between. The germline V gene has CDR1 SGHRS and CDR2 YFSETQ. CDR3 DNA: TGCGCCAGCAGCGAAGGAGGTTACGAGCAGTACTTC. As protein: CASSEGGYEQYF.

The chain employs TRBV2 and TRBJ1-5; the match to TRBD1 covers 10 bases. The CDR3 extends over 16 amino acids. Germline CDR1 reads SNHLY; CDR2 reads FYNNEI. V lost 4 bases, J lost 2 bases, and 5 bases stayed unmatched. CDR3 protein: CASSGDRGGGNQPQHF. The CDR3 nucleotides read TGTGCCAGCAGTGGGGACAGGGGAGGTGGCAATCAGCCCCAGCATTTT.

This clone was counted only a few times. The chain carries TRBV4-3 and TRBJ2-7; D is possibly TRBD1 (6 bases). Trimming cost V 0 bases and J 3 bases, with 12 bases left between them. CDR1 and CDR2 (germline): LGHNA, YSLEER. The CDR3 covers 15 residues. CDR3 DNA sequence: TGCGCCAGCAGCCAAGATTGGACACAGGGCTACGAGCAGTACTTC. It specifies CASSQDWTQGYEQYF.

The J gene is TRBJ2-5, the V gene TRBV14, with D perhaps matching TRBD1 (5 bases). Trimming stripped 0 bases from V and 1 base from J, with 30 bases between. CDR1 and CDR2 (germline): SGHDN, FVKESK. This CDR3 has 22 amino acids. DNA for the CDR3: TGTGCCAGCAGCCAAGATGGGTCAGGGCCGTCTGGTTTCAGGTCTCGCCAAGAGACCCAGTACTTC. It translates to CASSQDGSGPSGFRSRQETQYF.

V and J are TRBV12-5 and TRBJ2-5, with TRBD2 as a possible D gene (5 bases). Germline V gene lookup returns CDR1 LGHNT and CDR2 FRNRAP. V gave up 5 bases and J gave up 4 bases, with 14 bases separating them. The CDR3 length is 14 residues. In DNA form, the CDR3 reads TGTGCTAGTGGTCAGGAGGCTAGCAGAGAGACCCAGTACTTC. This gives the protein CASGQEASRETQYF.

This sequence joins TRBV19 and TRBJ2-3; the D gene is possibly TRBD2 (5 bases). The germline V and J ends were trimmed by 2 bases and 3 bases, with 9 bases remaining between them. The CDR3 is 14 residues long. Germline CDR1 and CDR2: LNHDA and SQIVND (reference sequence). The CDR3 protein is CASSIRGKTDTQYF. The CDR3 region has the DNA TGTGCCAGTAGTATAAGAGGGAAAACAGATACGCAGTATTTT.

The gene calls are TRBV19 and TRBJ1-1; possible D gene TRBD1, 6 bases. CDR3 length: 12 amino acids. Trimming took 6 bases from V and 1 from J, leaving 6 bases between them. Germline CDR1 is LNHDA and CDR2 is SQIVND (reference sequence). CDR3 bases: TGTGCCAGTAGAGGGGGGAACACTGAAGCTTTCTTT. Translated, it gives CASRGGNTEAFF.

This chain uses TRBV10-3 with TRBJ2-2, with TRBD1 as a possible D gene (5 bases). From germline, CDR1 is ENHRY and CDR2 SYGVKD. This CDR3 spans 13 amino acids. Trimming shortened V by 10 bases and J by 2 bases, and 11 bases separated the two germline ends. CDR3 coding DNA: TGTGCCAGTGGGGCACCTAACACCGGGGAGCTGTTTTTT. Amino acids: CASGAPNTGELFF.

The CDR3: CASSKPAGGQDEQYF. The CDR3 DNA reads as TGTGCCAGCAGCAAACCAGCGGGGGGGCAGGACGAGCAGTACTTC. This chain joins TRBV21-1 and TRBJ2-7; the D call TRBD2 from the table was never checked on the DNA. TRBV21-1 is recorded as a pseudogene. The CDR3 sequence is 15 residues long.

This clone showed up just once. The chain employs TRBV2 and TRBJ1-2; 11 bases match TRBD1. CDR1 is SNHLY, CDR2 FYNNEI, per germline. Trimming at V came to 6 bases and at J to 2 bases, leaving 11 bases not matched to a gene. CDR3 size: 17 residues. CDR3 amino acids: CASRDRGLSVLNYGYTF. The CDR3 DNA reads TGTGCCAGCAGGGACAGGGGGCTATCCGTACTAAACTATGGCTACACCTTC.

The chain recombines TRBV29-1 with TRBJ2-1; possibly TRBD1 for D (6 bases). Germline V gives CDR1 SQVTM, CDR2 ANQGSEA. The CDR3 covers 15 residues. Trimming removed 4 bases at V and 0 bases at J, with 13 bases between. The CDR3 DNA reads as TGCAGCGTTGCAGCCTCCAGGGGCTCCTACAATGAGCAGTTCTTC. Translating gives CSVAASRGSYNEQFF.